The 14 T cell receptor beta chains presented below share a single source sample, sequenced in a study of blood T cell repertoires in COVID-19. Here immunoSEQ multiplex PCR was the method, and the copy in TCRdb shows in-frame clones only, minus some. The table has tens of thousands of clones, about nine tenths seen once. The source material was peripheral blood. These receptors were collected from a woman older than 75 with acute or convalescent COVID-19.

This clone was picked up a small number of times. This chain connects TRBV6-5 to TRBJ1-1; TRBD1 aligns across 8 bases. CDR1 and CDR2 (germline): MNHEY, SVGAGI. The CDR3 has 14 residues. Losses at the gene ends were 8 bases for V and 0 bases for J; bases not matched to a gene: 5. The CDR3 loop reads CASHPDRVNTEAFF. CDR3 DNA: TGTGCCAGCCATCCGGACAGGGTGAACACTGAAGCTTTCTTT.

The CDR3 nucleotides read TGTGCCAGCAGCGTAGGGTCAGGGGGCAGAGCTTTCTTT. Its protein is CASSVGSGGRAFF. The rearrangement links TRBV9 to TRBJ1-1; the match to TRBD1 covers 8 bases. Trimming removed 0 bases from V and 10 bases from J; junction bases left unmatched: 5. Germline CDR1 and CDR2: SGDLS and YYNGEE. The CDR3 loop spans 13 amino acids.

The chain has TRBV27 and TRBJ1-2; TRBD1 agrees at 8 bases. Germline V gene sequence: CDR1 MNHEY, CDR2 SMNVEV (reference sequence). The ends lost 3 bases at V and 3 bases at J; junction bases unmatched: 0. The length of the CDR3 is 13 residues. The CDR3 is CASSLDRDYGYTF. Written as DNA, the CDR3 is TGTGCCAGCAGTTTGGACAGGGACTATGGCTACACCTTC.

The chain is built from TRBV2 and TRBJ1-3; D unresolved. The CDR3 is made up of 16 amino acids. V was shortened by 4 bases and J by 0 bases, with 13 bases between the two germline ends. Per the germline V gene, CDR1 is SNHLY and CDR2 is FYNNEI. The CDR3 region is CASSARRTDSGNTIYF. The DNA of the CDR3 is TGTGCCAGCAGTGCAAGACGGACTGACTCTGGAAACACCATATATTTT.

V usage is TRBV5-1 and J usage is TRBJ2-1; the match to TRBD1 covers 10 bases. This CDR3 is built from 14 residues. Trimming removed 4 bases from V and 10 bases from J; junction bases left unmatched: 8. CDR1 is SGHRS and CDR2 is YFSETQ in the germline V gene. CDR3 region: CASSAIGTGVEQFF. The DNA of the CDR3 is TGCGCCAGCAGCGCGATCGGGACAGGGGTCGAGCAGTTCTTC.

This clone was picked up one time. The V and J genes are TRBV19 and TRBJ2-1, with 8 bases identical to TRBD2. V gave up 7 bases and J gave up 9 bases; unmatched junction bases: 14. Looked up from germline, CDR1 is LNHDA and CDR2 is SQIVND (reference sequence). The CDR3 covers 15 residues. The CDR3: CASTFSGNLFSEQFF. CDR3 sequence (DNA): TGTGCCAGTACTTTTAGCGGGAACCTGTTTAGTGAGCAGTTCTTC.

This sequence joins TRBV6-5 and TRBJ1-1, with 10 bases fitting TRBD1. The V and J ends lost 5 bases and 7 bases, in that order; junction bases with no gene match: 4. CDR3 length: 13 amino acids. Germline CDR1 reads MNHEY; CDR2 reads SVGAGI. DNA of the CDR3: TGTGCCAGCAGTCGGGACAGGGGTGTTGAAGCTTTCTTT. Its translation is CASSRDRGVEAFF.

V gene TRBV7-3 combines with J gene TRBJ1-1; 8 nucleotides line up with TRBD1. The trim removed 5 bases at V and 0 bases at J, leaving 2 bases unmatched. This CDR3 comprises 14 residues. Germline V CDR1 and CDR2: SGHTA, FQGTGA. This CDR3 is CASSLTGVNTEAFF. The CDR3 DNA reads as TGTGCCAGCAGCCTGACAGGGGTGAACACTGAAGCTTTCTTT. The full variable domain, completed using reference TRBV7-3 and TRBJ1-1, is GAGVSQTPSNKVTEKGKYVELRCDPISGHTALYWYRQSLGQGPEFLIYFQGTGAADDSGLPNDRFFAVRPEGSVSTLKIQRTERGDSAVYLCASSLTGVNTEAFFGQGTRLTVV.

This sequence joins TRBV28 and TRBJ2-5, with D perhaps matching TRBD1 (6 bases). Germline-derived CDR1 and CDR2 are MDHEN and SYDVKM. Trimming removed 5 bases from V and 0 bases from J, with 13 bases in between. The CDR3 is 15 residues long. CDR3 in DNA: TGTGCCAGCAGTCCGATCGGGACACACCAAGAGACCCAGTACTTC. Protein: CASSPIGTHQETQYF.

The chain carries TRBV9 and TRBJ2-3; 15 positions match TRBD2. The CDR3 runs to 18 residues. Looked up from germline, CDR1 is SGDLS and CDR2 is YYNGEE. V was pared by 4 bases and J by 2 bases, with 8 bases of the junction left unmatched. The CDR3 DNA reads as TGTGCCAGCAGCCTCGGGACTAGCGGGGGGTTATACACAGATACGCAGTATTTT. Protein: CASSLGTSGGLYTDTQYF.

The genes are TRBV6-5 and TRBJ1-1; 9 bases map to TRBD1. V shed 4 bases, J shed 4 bases, and the junction held 10 bases outside the gene matches. CDR3 size: 16 residues. In germline, CDR1 is MNHEY, CDR2 SVGAGI. The CDR3 coding sequence is TGTGCCAGCAGTTGGGGGACAGGGACGGTCGCCACTGAAGCTTTCTTT. Its protein product is CASSWGTGTVATEAFF.

This chain joins TRBV10-3 and TRBJ2-1; the match to TRBD2 covers 7 bases. Per the germline V gene, CDR1 is ENHRY and CDR2 is SYGVKD. The CDR3 runs 13 residues. With V trimmed by 4 bases and J by 7 bases, 4 bases remained unmatched. Here the CDR3 reads CAISGGTKNEQFF. In nucleotides, the CDR3 is TGTGCCATCAGTGGTGGGACTAAAAATGAGCAGTTCTTC.

This sequence joins TRBV7-9 and TRBJ1-1; maybe TRBD1 (5 bases). CDR1 and CDR2 from the germline V gene are SEHNR and FQNEAQ (reference sequence). CDR3 length: 17 amino acids. The ends were cut back, 0 bases at V and 1 base at J, with 15 bases in the middle. CDR3 in DNA: TGTGCCAGCAGCTTAGCCCCATTCGGACACCAGAACACTGAAGCTTTCTTT. Residues: CASSLAPFGHQNTEAFF.

This chain links TRBV6-1 with TRBJ2-3; perhaps TRBD1 as D (5 bases). CDR1 is MNHNS and CDR2 is SASEGT in the germline V gene. The CDR3 is made up of 14 amino acids. The ends were cut back, 3 bases at V and 4 bases at J, with 11 bases in the middle. The CDR3 DNA reads as TGTGCCAGCAGTGATGTTACAGGTTCAGATACGCAGTATTTT. Residues: CASSDVTGSDTQYF.